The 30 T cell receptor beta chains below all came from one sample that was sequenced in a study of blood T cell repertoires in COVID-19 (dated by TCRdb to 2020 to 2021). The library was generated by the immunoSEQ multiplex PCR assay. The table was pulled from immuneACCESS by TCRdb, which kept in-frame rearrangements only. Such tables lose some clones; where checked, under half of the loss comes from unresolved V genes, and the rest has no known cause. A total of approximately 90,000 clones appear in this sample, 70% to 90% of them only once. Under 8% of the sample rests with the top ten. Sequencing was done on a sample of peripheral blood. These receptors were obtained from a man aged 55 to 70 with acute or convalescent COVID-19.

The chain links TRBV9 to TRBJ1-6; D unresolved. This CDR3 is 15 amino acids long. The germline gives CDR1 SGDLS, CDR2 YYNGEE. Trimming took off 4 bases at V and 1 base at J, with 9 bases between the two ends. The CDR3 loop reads CASSPAGSYNSPLHF. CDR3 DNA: TGTGCCAGCAGCCCCGCGGGGTCCTATAATTCACCCCTCCACTTT.

In nucleotides, the CDR3 is TGTGCCATCAGTGAGTCCTGGGGCGGGGGATACACTGAAGCTTTCTTT. Its protein product is CAISESWGGGYTEAFF. The V call is TRBV10-3, the J call TRBJ1-1, with D perhaps TRBD1 (5 bases). The germline V gene has CDR1 ENHRY and CDR2 SYGVKD. The CDR3 has 16 residues. V lost 0 bases and J lost 3, with 14 bases in between.

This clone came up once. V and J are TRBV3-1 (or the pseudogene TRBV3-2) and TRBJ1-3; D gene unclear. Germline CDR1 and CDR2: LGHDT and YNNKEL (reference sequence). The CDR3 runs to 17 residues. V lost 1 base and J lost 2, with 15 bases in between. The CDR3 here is CASSQVLGTKAGNTIYF. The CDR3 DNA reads TGTGCCAGCAGCCAAGTGTTGGGCACAAAGGCTGGAAACACCATATATTTT.

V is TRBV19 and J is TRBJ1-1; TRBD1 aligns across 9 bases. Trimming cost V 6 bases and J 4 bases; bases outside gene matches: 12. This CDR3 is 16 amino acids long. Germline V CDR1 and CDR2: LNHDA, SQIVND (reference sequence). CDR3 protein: CASSLTQGAQVTEAFF. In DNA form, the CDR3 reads TGTGCCAGTAGCCTCACACAGGGGGCCCAAGTCACTGAAGCTTTCTTT.

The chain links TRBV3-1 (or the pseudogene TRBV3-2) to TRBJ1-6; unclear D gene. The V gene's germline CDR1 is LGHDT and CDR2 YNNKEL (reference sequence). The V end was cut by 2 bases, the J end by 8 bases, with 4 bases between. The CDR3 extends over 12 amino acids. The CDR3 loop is CASSQRDSPLHF. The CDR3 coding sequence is TGTGCCAGCAGCCAACGTGATTCACCCCTCCACTTT.

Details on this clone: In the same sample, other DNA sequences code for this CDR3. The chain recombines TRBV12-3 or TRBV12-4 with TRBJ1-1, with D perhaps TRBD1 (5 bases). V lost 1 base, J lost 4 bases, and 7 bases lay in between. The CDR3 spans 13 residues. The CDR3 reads CASSLGGGTEAFF. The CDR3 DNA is TGTGCCAGCAGTTTAGGGGGGGGCACTGAAGCTTTCTTT.

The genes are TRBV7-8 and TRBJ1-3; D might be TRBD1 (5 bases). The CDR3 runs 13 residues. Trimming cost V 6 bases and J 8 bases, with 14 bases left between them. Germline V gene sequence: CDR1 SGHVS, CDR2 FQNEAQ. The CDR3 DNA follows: TGTGCCAGCAGACCGGGGGGGAGGGACACCATATATTTT. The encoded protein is CASRPGGRDTIYF.

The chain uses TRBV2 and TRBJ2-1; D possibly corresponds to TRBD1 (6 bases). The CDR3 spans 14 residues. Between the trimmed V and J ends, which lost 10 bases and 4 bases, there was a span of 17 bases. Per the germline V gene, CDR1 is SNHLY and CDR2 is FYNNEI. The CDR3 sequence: CATSDIGQYNEQFF. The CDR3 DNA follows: TGTGCCACCTCAGATATAGGACAGTACAATGAGCAGTTCTTC.

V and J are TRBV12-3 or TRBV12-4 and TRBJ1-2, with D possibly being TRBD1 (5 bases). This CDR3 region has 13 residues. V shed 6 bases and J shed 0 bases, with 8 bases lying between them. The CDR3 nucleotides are TGTGCCAGCAGCCAGGGAACTAACTATGGCTACACCTTC. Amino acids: CASSQGTNYGYTF.

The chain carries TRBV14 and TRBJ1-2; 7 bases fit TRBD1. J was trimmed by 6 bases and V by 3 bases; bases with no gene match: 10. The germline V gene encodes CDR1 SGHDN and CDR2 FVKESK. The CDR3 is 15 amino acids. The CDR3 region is CASSQETGQINGYTF. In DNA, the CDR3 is TGTGCCAGCAGCCAGGAGACAGGGCAGATTAATGGCTACACCTTC.

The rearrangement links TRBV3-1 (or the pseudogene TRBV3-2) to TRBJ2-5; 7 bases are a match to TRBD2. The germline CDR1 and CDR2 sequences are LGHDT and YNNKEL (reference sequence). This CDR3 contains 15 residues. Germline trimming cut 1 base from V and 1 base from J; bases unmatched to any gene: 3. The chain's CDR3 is CASSQGRLAQETQYF. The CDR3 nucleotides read TGTGCCAGCAGCCAAGGTCGACTAGCCCAAGAGACCCAGTACTTC.

The CDR3 loop is CASTLPGVIETQYF. CDR3 DNA sequence: TGTGCCAGCACCCTACCCGGGGTTATAGAGACCCAGTACTTC. The genes are TRBV28 and TRBJ2-5, with a weak D call TRBD2 (5 bases). Trimming removed 7 bases from V and 4 bases from J, with 16 bases in between. Germline CDR1 is MDHEN and CDR2 is SYDVKM. The length of the CDR3 is 14 residues.

The CDR3 protein is CASSPWTRSDTQYF. CDR3 bases: TGTGCCAGCAGCCCTTGGACTAGGTCTGATACGCAGTATTTT. The chain uses TRBV7-2 and TRBJ2-3; 7 bases are shared with TRBD2. J gave up 6 bases and V 5 bases, and 8 bases lay outside the gene matches. This CDR3 is built from 14 residues. CDR1 and CDR2 (germline): SGHTA, FQGNSA.

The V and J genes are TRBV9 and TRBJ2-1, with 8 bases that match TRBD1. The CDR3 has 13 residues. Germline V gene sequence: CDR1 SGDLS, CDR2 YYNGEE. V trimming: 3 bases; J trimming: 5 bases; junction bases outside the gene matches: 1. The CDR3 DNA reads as TGTGCCAGCAGCGAACAGGGGGACAATGAGCAGTTCTTC. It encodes CASSEQGDNEQFF.

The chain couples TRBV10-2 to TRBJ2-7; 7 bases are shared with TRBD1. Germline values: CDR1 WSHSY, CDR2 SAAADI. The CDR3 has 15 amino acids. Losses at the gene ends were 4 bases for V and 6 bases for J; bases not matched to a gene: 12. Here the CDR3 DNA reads TGCGCCAGCAGTGCATACCTGACAGGGTCTCGCGAGCAGTACTTC. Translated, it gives CASSAYLTGSREQYF.

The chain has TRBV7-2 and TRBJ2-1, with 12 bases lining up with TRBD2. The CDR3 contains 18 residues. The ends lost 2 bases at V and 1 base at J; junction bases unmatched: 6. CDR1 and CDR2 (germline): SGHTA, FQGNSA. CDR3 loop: CASSLLAGGVFSYNEQFF. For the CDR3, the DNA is TGTGCCAGCAGCTTACTAGCGGGAGGGGTCTTTTCCTACAATGAGCAGTTCTTC.

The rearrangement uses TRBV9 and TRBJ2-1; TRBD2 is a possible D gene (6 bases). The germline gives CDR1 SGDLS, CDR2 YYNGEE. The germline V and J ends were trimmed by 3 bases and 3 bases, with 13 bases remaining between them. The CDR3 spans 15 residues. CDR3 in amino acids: CASSDPGLYYNEQFF. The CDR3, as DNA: TGTGCCAGCAGCGACCCCGGACTATACTACAATGAGCAGTTCTTC.

DNA for the CDR3: TGTGCCAGCACTTCTGCCGAGAGGTGGGTTGGCTACACCTTC. It yields the protein CASTSAERWVGYTF. The J gene is TRBJ1-2, the V gene TRBV28; D not resolved. The V end lost 7 bases, the J end lost 7 bases, and 19 bases lay between the germline ends. The CDR3 sequence is 14 residues long. Per the germline V gene, CDR1 is MDHEN and CDR2 is SYDVKM.

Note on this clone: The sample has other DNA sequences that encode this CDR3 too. The chain's CDR3 is CASSVAQGANNSPLHF. Written as DNA, the CDR3 is TGTGCCAGCAGCGTAGCTCAAGGGGCTAATAATTCACCCCTCCACTTT. This chain uses TRBV9 with TRBJ1-6; maybe TRBD1 (5 bases). The CDR3 length is 16 residues. The germline V gene encodes CDR1 SGDLS and CDR2 YYNGEE. Trimming removed 0 bases from V and 5 bases from J, with 12 bases in between. The variable domain in full, with the rest retrieved from reference TRBV9 and TRBJ1-6, is DSGVTQTPKHLITATGQRVTLRCSPRSGDLSVYWYQQSLDQGLQFLIQYYNGEERAKGNILERFSAQQFPDLHSELNLSSLELGDSALYFCASSVAQGANNSPLHFGNGTRLTVT.

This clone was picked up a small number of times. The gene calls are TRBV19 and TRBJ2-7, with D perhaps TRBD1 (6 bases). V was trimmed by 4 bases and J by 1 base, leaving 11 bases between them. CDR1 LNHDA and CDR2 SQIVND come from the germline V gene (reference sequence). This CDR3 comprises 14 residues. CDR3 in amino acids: CASSNGQYSYEQYF. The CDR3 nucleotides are TGTGCCAGTAGTAACGGACAGTATTCCTACGAGCAGTACTTC. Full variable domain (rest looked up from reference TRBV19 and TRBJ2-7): DGGITQSPKYLFRKEGQNVTLSCEQNLNHDAMYWYRQDPGQGLRLIYYSQIVNDFQKGDIAEGYSVSREKKESFPLTVTSAQKNPTAFYLCASSNGQYSYEQYFGPGTRLTVT.

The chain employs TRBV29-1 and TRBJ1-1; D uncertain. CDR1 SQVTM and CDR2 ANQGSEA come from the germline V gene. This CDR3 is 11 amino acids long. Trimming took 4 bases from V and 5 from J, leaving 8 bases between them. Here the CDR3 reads CSVVAPTEAFF. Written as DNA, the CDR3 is TGCAGCGTTGTAGCCCCAACTGAAGCTTTCTTT.

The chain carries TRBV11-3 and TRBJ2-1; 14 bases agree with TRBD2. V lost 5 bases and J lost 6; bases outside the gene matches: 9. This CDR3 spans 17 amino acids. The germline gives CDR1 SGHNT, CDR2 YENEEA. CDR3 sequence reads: CASSQGLAGDPGNEQFF. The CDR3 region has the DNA TGTGCCAGCAGCCAGGGACTAGCGGGAGACCCGGGCAATGAGCAGTTCTTC.

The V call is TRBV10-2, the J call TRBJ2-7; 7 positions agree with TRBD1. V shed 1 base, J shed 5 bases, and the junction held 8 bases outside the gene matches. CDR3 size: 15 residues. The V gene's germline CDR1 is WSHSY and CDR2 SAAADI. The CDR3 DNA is TGCGCCAGCAGTGAGTATGAGACAGGGCAGGACGAGCAGTACTTC. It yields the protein CASSEYETGQDEQYF.

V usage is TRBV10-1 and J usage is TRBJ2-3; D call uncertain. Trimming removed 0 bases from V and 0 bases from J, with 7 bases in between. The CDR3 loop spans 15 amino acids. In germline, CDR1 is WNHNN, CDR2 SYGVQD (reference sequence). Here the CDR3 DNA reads TGCGCCAGCAGTGAGTCTGACGGGAGCACAGATACGCAGTATTTT. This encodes CASSESDGSTDTQYF.

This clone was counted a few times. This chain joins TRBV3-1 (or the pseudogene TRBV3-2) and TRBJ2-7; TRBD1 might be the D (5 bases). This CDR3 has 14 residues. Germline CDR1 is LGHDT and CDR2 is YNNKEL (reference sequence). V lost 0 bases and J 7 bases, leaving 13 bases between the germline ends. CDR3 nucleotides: TGTGCCAGCAGCCAAGATCAAGGGGCTCGTGAGCAGTACTTC. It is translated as CASSQDQGAREQYF.

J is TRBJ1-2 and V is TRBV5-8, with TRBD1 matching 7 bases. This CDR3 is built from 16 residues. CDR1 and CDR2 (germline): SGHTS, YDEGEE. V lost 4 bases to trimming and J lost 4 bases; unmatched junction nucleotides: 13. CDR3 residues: CASSRYRDSNFYGYTF. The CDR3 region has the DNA TGTGCCAGCAGCCGATACCGGGACAGTAATTTCTATGGCTACACCTTC.

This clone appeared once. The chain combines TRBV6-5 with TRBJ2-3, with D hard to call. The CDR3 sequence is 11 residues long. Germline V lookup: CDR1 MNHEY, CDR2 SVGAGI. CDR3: CAHGFSDTQYF. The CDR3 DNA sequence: TGTGCTCACGGTTTTTCAGATACGCAGTATTTT.

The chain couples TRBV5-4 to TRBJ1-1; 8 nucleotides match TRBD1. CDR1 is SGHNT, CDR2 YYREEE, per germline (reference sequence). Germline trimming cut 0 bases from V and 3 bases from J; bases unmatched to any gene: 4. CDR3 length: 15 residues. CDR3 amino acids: CASSLVRGRDTEAFF. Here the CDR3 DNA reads TGTGCCAGCAGCTTGGTCAGGGGGCGGGACACTGAAGCTTTCTTT. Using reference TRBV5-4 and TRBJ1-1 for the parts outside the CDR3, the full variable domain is ETGVTQSPTHLIKTRGQQVTLRCSSQSGHNTVSWYQQALGQGPQFIFQYYREEENGRGNFPPRFSGLQFPNYSSELNVNALELDDSALYLCASSLVRGRDTEAFFGQGTRLTVV.

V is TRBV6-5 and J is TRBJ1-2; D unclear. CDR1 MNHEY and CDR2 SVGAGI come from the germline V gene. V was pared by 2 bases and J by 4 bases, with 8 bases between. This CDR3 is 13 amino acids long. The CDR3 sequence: CASSYGQSYGYTF. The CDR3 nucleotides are TGTGCCAGCAGTTACGGGCAGAGCTATGGCTACACCTTC.

The CDR3 coding sequence is TGTGCCAGCACCCTTGTGTCGGGGGACACTGAAGCTTTCTTT. Protein product: CASTLVSGDTEAFF. This chain joins TRBV2 and TRBJ1-1; D perhaps matches TRBD1 (5 bases). Deletions cut 7 bases from V and 3 bases from J, with 15 bases between. CDR3 length: 14 residues. CDR1 and CDR2 (germline): SNHLY, FYNNEI.